One and the same sample provided the 9 T cell receptor beta chains below, sequenced in a study of read filtering for tumor transcriptome and immune sequencing. The library was built from 400 ng RNA with molecular barcoded adaptors for alpha/delta and beta/gamma chains. Each CDR3 protein is one row after TCRdb ran MiXCR on the reads. Of more than 45,000 distinct CDR3 sequences in the sample, about 19% are singletons; the top ten hold just over 15%. The specimen was a population of CD138-negative cells sorted from bone marrow. These receptors all come from a donor at least 40 years old with multiple myeloma.

This clonotype came up once. The junction departs from germline at one end; a sequencing error may be responsible. J is TRBJ2-2 and V is TRBV2, with D possibly being TRBD2 (6 bases). This CDR3 has 16 residues. CDR1 is SNHLY and CDR2 is FYNNEI in the germline V gene. CDR3 DNA: TGTGCCAGCAGTCCCGCCGGGAGTCGCAGCACCGGAGAGCTGTTTTTT. Its protein product is CASSPAGSRSTGELFF.

The table lists this clonotype with many counts. The V call is TRBV11-2, the J call TRBJ2-1, with 8 bases lining up with TRBD2. V lost 1 base, J lost 0 bases, and 5 bases stayed unmatched. The germline CDR1 and CDR2 sequences are SGHAT and FQNNGV. This CDR3 is 17 amino acids long. DNA of the CDR3: TGTGCCAGCAGCTTAGCACTAGCGGCGAGCTCCTACAATGAGCAGTTCTTC. Its protein is CASSLALAASSYNEQFF.

This clonotype was counted at least ten times. The chain's CDR3 is CASSRDYGYTF. CDR3 nucleotides: TGTGCCAGCAGCCGGGACTATGGCTACACCTTC. The chain couples TRBV2 to TRBJ1-2; D is unresolved. CDR1 and CDR2 (germline): SNHLY, FYNNEI. The CDR3 loop spans 11 amino acids. Trimming removed 6 bases from V and 3 bases from J, with 5 bases in between.

This clonotype was recorded many times. The gene calls are TRBV7-8 and TRBJ1-4, with unresolved D. The CDR3 totals 15 residues. Germline V CDR1 and CDR2: SGHVS, FQNEAQ. The V end lost 4 bases, the J end lost 1 base, and 10 bases lay between the germline ends. The CDR3 is CASSSRTGTNEKLFF. CDR3 DNA: TGTGCCAGCAGCTCAAGGACGGGAACTAATGAAAAACTGTTTTTT.

This clonotype was seen at least ten times. The chain carries TRBV5-4 and TRBJ2-1, with D perhaps TRBD1 or TRBD2 (5 bases each). Germline loops: CDR1 SGHNT, CDR2 YYREEE (reference sequence). The V end lost 4 bases, the J end lost 6 bases, and 8 bases lay between the germline ends. The CDR3 extends over 12 amino acids. CDR3 sequence (DNA): TGTGCCAGCAGCGGGGACCCCAATGAGCAGTTCTTC. Encoded protein: CASSGDPNEQFF.

This clonotype occurred many times. The DNA for the CDR3 is TGTGCCTGTCGGAGTGTGCGGCAGAATTCACCCCTCCACTTT. Encoded protein: CACRSVRQNSPLHF. The J gene is TRBJ1-6, the V gene TRBV30; D ambiguous. This CDR3 has 14 amino acids. Trimming removed 6 bases at V and 7 bases at J, with 16 bases between. CDR1 is GTSNPN and CDR2 is SVGIG in the germline V gene (reference sequence).

The table lists this clonotype with many counts. For the CDR3, the DNA is TGTGCCAGCAGCCCCAGAGGAGGAGGGAGGCAAGAGACCCAGTACTTC. Protein product: CASSPRGGGRQETQYF. The genes are TRBV7-8 and TRBJ2-5, with D perhaps TRBD2 (6 bases). Trimming left V 5 bases short and J 2 bases short, with 18 bases between. CDR1 and CDR2 from the germline V gene are SGHVS and FQNEAQ. This CDR3 region has 16 residues.

Many counts were recorded for this clonotype. The J gene is TRBJ2-5, the V gene TRBV29-1, with D tentatively TRBD1 or TRBD2 (5 bases each). The germline gives CDR1 SQVTM, CDR2 ANQGSEA. CDR3 size: 12 residues. Trimming cost V 1 base and J 5 bases, with 8 bases left between them. CDR3 residues: CSVEGGSETQYF. The CDR3 nucleotides read TGCAGCGTTGAAGGGGGGTCCGAGACCCAGTACTTC. Full variable domain (rest looked up from reference TRBV29-1 and TRBJ2-5): SAVISQKPSRDICQRGTSLTIQCQVDSQVTMMFWYRQQPGQSLTLIATANQGSEATYESGFVIDKFPISRPNLTFSTLTVSNMSPEDSSIYLCSVEGGSETQYFGPGTRLLVL.

This clonotype occurred many times. V gene TRBV7-6 combines with J gene TRBJ2-7, with 8 nucleotides matching TRBD1. The CDR3 length is 16 residues. After removal of 1 base from V and 3 bases from J, the junction contained 8 bases not matched to a gene. The V gene's germline CDR1 is SGHVS and CDR2 FNYEAQ. The CDR3: CASSLGRTGKGYEQYF. DNA of the CDR3: TGTGCCAGCAGCTTAGGTCGGACAGGGAAAGGCTACGAGCAGTACTTC.